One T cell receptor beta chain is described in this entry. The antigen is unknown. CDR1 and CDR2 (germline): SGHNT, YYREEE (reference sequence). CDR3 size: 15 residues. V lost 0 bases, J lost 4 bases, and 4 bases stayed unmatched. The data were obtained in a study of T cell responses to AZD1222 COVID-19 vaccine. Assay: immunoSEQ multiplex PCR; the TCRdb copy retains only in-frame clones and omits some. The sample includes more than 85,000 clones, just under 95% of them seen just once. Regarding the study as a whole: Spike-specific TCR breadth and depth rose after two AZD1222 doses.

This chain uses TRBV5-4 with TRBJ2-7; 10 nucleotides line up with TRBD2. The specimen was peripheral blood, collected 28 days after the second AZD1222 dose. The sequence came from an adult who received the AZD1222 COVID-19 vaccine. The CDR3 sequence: CASSLASSGGYEQYF. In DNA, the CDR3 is TGTGCCAGCAGCTTGGCTTCTAGCGGGGGTTACGAGCAGTACTTC.